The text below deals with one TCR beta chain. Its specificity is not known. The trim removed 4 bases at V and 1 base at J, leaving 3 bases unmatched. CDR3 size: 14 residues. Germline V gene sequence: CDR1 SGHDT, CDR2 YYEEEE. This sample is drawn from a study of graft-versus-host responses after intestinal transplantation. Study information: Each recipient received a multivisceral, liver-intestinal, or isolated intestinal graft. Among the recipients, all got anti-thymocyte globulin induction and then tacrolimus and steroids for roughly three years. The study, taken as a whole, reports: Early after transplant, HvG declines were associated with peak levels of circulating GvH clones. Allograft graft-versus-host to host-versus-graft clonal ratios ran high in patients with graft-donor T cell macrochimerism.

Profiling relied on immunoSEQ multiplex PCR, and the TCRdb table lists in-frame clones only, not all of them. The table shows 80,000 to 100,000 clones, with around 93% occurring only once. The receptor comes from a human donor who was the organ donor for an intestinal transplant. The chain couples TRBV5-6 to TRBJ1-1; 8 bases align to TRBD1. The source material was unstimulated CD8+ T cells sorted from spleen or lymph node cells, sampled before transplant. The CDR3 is CASSRQGRNTEAFF. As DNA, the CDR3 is TGTGCCAGCAGCCGACAGGGGAGGAACACTGAAGCTTTCTTT.